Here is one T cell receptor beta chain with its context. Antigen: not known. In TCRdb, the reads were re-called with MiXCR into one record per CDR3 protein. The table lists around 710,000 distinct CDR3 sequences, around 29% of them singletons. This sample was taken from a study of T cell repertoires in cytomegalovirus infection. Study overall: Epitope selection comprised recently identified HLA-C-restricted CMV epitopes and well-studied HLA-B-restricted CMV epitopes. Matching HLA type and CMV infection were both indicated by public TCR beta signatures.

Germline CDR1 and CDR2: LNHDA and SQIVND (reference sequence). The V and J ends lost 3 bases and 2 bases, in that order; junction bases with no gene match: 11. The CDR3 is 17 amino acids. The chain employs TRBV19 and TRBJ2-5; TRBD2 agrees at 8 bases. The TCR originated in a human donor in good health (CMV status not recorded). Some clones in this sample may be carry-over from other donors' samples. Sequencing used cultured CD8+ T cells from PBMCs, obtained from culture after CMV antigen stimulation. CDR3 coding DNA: TGTGCCAGTAGTATTACGTCGAGCGGGGGTAGACAAGAGACCCAGTACTTC. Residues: CASSITSSGGRQETQYF.